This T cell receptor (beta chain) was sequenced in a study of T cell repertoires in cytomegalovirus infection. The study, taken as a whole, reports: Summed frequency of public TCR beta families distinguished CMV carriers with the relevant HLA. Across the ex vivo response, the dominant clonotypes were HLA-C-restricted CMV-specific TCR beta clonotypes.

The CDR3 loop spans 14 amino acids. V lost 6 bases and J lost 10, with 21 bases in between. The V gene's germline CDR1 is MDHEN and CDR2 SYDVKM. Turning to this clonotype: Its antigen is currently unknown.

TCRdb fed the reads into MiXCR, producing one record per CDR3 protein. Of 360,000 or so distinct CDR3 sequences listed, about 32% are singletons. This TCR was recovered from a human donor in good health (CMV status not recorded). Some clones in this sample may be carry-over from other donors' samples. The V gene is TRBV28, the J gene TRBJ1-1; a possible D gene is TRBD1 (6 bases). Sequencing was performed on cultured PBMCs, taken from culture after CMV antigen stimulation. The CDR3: CASSQQSGDLAAFF. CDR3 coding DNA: TGTGCCAGCAGCCAACAGTCAGGGGACTTGGCAGCTTTCTTT. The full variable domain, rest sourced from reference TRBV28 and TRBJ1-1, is DVKVTQSSRYLVKRTGEKVFLECVQDMDHENMFWYRQDPGLGLRLIYFSYDVKMKEKGDIPEGYSVSREKKERFSLILESASTNQTSMYLCASSQQSGDLAAFFGQGTRLTVV.